Described below is a single TCR beta chain sequence and its context. The sample originates from a study of blood T cell repertoires in COVID-19. CDR1 SGDLS and CDR2 YYNGEE come from the germline V gene. The CDR3 has 17 residues. V was clipped by 0 bases and J by 6 bases; unmatched bases: 10. Clones were read by immunoSEQ multiplex PCR, and TCRdb kept only the in-frame ones, dropping some. Of about 53,000 clones listed, roughly 90% are singletons. This receptor was obtained from an elderly man with acute or convalescent COVID-19. The specimen was peripheral blood. The chain couples TRBV9 to TRBJ2-2; TRBD2 agrees at 8 bases. CDR3 in amino acids: CASSVGYRLALSGELFF. CDR3 in DNA: TGTGCCAGCAGCGTAGGTTATAGACTAGCGCTATCCGGGGAGCTGTTTTTT.